One TCR beta chain is described in this entry. Its matching antigen is unknown. This record belongs to a study of shared clonotypes between healthy human individuals. The study's findings and limits: Clonotype sharing among the donors was expected to vary with sequencing depth.

Under the authors' procedure: For the immunoSEQ data, sequences were junction-only without quality scores, so filtering differed. The table came from immunoSEQ multiplex PCR; TCRdb's copy has only in-frame clones and leaves some out. V, J and clone size are taken as reported in that table, and D and trimming were inferred from the DNA itself. The table lists about 490,000 clones, roughly 85% of them singletons. Germline CDR1 reads SGHNT; CDR2 reads YYREEE (reference sequence). The CDR3 has 16 residues. V dropped 6 bases and J dropped 1; count of bases not matched to a gene: 10. Donors were healthy HIV-negative adults without recently reported acute infections or vaccinations. Approximately 81 million PBMCs went into genomic DNA for unsorted samples.

The clonotype was recovered from a woman in her thirties or forties in good health. Some clones in this sample may be carry-over from other donors' samples. Input material: PBMCs. This rearrangement joins TRBV5-4 to TRBJ1-2; 9 positions match TRBD1. Here the CDR3 reads CASKTGQGILNYGYTF. The CDR3 coding sequence is TGTGCCAGCAAAACCGGACAGGGGATCCTTAACTATGGCTACACCTTC.